This TCR beta chain was found in a study of beta chain features in type 1 diabetes (dated 2018 in TCRdb). General notes on the study: Patients and healthy donors did not differ in mean age, gender distribution, total cell number or subset yield. A total of some 110 million sorted cells were examined across all samples, and the number of cells per subset was strongly correlated with RNA yield. In the study, recently diagnosed type 1 diabetes patients and matched healthy donors were compared on the TCRB repertoires of their sorted circulating CD4+ T cell subsets. Whereas all 30 or so donors provided naive and central memory subsets, regulatory and stem cell-like memory subsets were isolated from just 8 patients and about 8 healthy donors.

The investigation overall reported the following: Naive, central memory and regulatory TCRB repertoires appeared to be more alike among patients than among healthy donors. PCR might favor shorter templates, but patient and control samples were amplified and corrected together, so any skew would affect both groups equally. In all four CD4+ subsets, TCRB CDR3 length was moderately but significantly shorter in type 1 diabetes patients. Because cDNA rather than genomic DNA was sequenced, highly expressing activated cells could have been over-represented, although no difference in activation and CD3 levels was found between groups. Because small numbers of individuals were included in the HLA sub-analyses, any influence of HLA type on TCRB rearrangement was left unresolved. At VDJ recombination sites, type 1 diabetes patients had fewer insertions and more deleted nucleotides, which implies abnormalities in thymic rearrangement.

The entire amount of isolated RNA was reverse transcribed using the High Capacity cDNA Reverse Transcription Kit, so the sequenced TCRB transcripts were expressed ones. Naive, central memory and regulatory T cell samples underwent deep immunoSEQ sequencing, averaging around 3.6 million total reads per sample. Sorted cells were lysed in RLT buffer, and RNA was extracted using DNase-treated RNeasy Micro or Mini kits according to cell number. To prevent cross-contamination, every cell subset was processed on its own, while patient and healthy donor samples were processed together. TCRB sequences were amplified from cDNA with the immunoSEQ multiplex PCR, producing 87-bp fragments spanning the CDR3 region. Amplicons were sequenced on the Illumina HiSeq platform. Under the source paper's analysis protocol: Synthetic template baselines were used to correct PCR bias computationally, reads within Hamming distance 2 were collapsed together, and singletons that could not be merged were discarded. Reads were aligned against IMGT so that V, D and J genes, CDR3 length and insertions or deletions at six rearrangement sites could be assigned. Within each subset, clonotype counts were normalized to sorted cell number, and only after that were true diversity and Gini coefficients computed with the tcR R package. Repertoire sharing was quantified using the overlap coefficient calculated on TCRB nucleotide sequences. Out-of-frame TCRB sequences from naive cells were analyzed to stand in for the pre-selection repertoire. TCRdb took this table from immuneACCESS and kept in-frame rearrangements with V and J called. Such tables lack part of the clones; where checked against another copy, unresolved V genes explain under half of the gap, and the rest is unexplained. D and trimming were read from the DNA, whereas the V and J calls and clone size are those reported in that table. For this sample there are 400,000 or so clones; roughly 13% appear just once. The top ten constitute around 0.01% of the sample.

This clone was seen more than once but under ten times. No antigen is known for it. Base quality data are lacking; no much larger clone is found one base away. From each donor, a single peripheral blood sample of about 110 mL on average was drawn into heparinised tubes. A BD FACSAria II and a panel including CD45RO, CCR7, CD25, CD127, CD95 and CD27 were used to sort naive, central memory, regulatory and stem cell-like memory CD4+ T cells. Every sorted population had a purity above 95%. PBMCs were isolated right away by Lymphoprep density gradient centrifugation and were stained directly, without culture. So that batch effects would be minimized, each experiment stained and sorted samples in pairs, pairing one healthy donor with one patient. Reading the germline V gene gives CDR1 ENHRY and CDR2 SYGVKD. Relative to germline, V is missing 6 bases and J is missing 4 bases, with 2 bases of the junction outside any gene match. The CDR3 has 13 amino acids, counting the end cysteine and phenylalanine. Only the CDR3 part of the read is kept: 39 bases, read in frame from the first base.

The rearranged segments are TRBV10-3 and TRBJ2-7; TRBD1 matches 11 bases in the middle. This TCR came from a woman between 18 and 30 years old with type 1 diabetes. Input material: naive CD4+ T cells from blood. Per the publication, the cell subset or site label means: true naive CD4+ T cells. The DNA reads TGTGCCATCAGGTGGGACAGGGGGTACGAGCAGTACTTC. This codes for CAIRWDRGYEQYF.